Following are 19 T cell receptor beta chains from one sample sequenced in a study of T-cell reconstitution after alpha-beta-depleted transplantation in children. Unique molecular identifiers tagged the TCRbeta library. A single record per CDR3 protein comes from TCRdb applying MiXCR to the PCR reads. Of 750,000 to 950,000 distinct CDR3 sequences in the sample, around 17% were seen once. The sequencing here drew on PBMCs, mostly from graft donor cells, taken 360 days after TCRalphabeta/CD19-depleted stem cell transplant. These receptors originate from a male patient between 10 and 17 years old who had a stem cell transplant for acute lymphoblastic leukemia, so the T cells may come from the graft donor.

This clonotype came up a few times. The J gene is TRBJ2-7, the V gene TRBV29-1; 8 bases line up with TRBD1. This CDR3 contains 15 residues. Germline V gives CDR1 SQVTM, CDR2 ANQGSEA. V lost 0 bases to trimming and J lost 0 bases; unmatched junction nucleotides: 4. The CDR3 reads CSVEDRDRYSYEQYF. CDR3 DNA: TGCAGCGTTGAAGATCGGGACAGGTACTCCTACGAGCAGTACTTC.

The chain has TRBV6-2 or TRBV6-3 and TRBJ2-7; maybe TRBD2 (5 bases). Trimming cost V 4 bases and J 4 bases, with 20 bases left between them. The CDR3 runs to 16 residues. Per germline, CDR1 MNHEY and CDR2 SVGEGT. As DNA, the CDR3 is TGTGCCAGCAGTTCCCCGGTCCTTCGGGGTTTATACGAGCAGTACTTC. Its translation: CASSSPVLRGLYEQYF.

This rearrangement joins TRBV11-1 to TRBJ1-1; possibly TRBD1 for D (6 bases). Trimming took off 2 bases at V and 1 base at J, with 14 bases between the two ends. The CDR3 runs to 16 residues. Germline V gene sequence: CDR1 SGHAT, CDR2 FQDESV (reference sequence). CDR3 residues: CASSLRGGWTNTEAFF. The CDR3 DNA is TGTGCCAGCAGCTTAAGGGGGGGGTGGACGAACACTGAAGCTTTCTTT.

This CDR3 reads CASSKLAGREGQNGELFF. As DNA, the CDR3 is TGTGCCAGCAGCAAACTCGCCGGTAGGGAGGGCCAGAACGGGGAGCTGTTTTTT. V usage is TRBV21-1 and J usage is TRBJ2-2; TRBD2, the D gene given by the table, was not confirmed from the DNA. TRBV21-1 represents a pseudogene. This CDR3 region has 18 residues.

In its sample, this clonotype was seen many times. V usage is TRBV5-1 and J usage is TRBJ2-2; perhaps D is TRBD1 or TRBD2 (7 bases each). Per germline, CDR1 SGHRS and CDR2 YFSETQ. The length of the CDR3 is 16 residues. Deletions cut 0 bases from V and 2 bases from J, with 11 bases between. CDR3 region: CASSLDRGLNTGELFF. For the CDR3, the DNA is TGCGCCAGCAGCTTGGACAGGGGACTAAACACCGGGGAGCTGTTTTTT.

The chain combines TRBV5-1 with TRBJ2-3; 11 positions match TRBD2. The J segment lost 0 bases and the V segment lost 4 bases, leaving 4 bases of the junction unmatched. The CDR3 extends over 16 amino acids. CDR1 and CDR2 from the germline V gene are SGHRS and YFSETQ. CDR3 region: CASSTRTSGSTDTQYF. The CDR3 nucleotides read TGCGCCAGCAGCACTCGGACTAGCGGGAGCACAGATACGCAGTATTTT.

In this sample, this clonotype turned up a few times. The CDR3 bases are TGCAGTGCTAGAGATCTATTGCTGGAGACAGGGACCAGCCTAAGCAATCAGCCCCAGCATTTT. The encoded protein is CSARDLLLETGTSLSNQPQHF. V and J are TRBV20-1 and TRBJ1-5; TRBD1 matches 7 bases. Trimming at V came to 0 bases and at J to 1 base, leaving 21 bases not matched to a gene. The germline gives CDR1 DFQATT, CDR2 SNEGSKA (reference sequence). The CDR3 length is 21 residues.

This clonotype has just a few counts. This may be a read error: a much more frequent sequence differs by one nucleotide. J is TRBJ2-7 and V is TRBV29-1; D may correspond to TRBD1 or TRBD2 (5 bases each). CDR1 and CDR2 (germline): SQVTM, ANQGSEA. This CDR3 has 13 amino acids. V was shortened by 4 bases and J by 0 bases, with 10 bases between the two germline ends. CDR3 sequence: CSVVGRVSYEQYF. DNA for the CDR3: TGCAGCGTTGTGGGGCGGGTCTCCTACGAGCAGTACTTC.

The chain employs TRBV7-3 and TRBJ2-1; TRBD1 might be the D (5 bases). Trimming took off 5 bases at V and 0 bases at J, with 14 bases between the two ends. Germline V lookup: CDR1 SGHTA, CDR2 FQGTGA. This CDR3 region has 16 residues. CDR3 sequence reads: CASSRTGSSSYNEQFF. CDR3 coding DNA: TGTGCCAGCAGCCGTACAGGCTCTTCCTCCTACAATGAGCAGTTCTTC.

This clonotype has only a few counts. This CDR3 reads CSCLQGYGYTF. As DNA, the CDR3 is TGCAGTTGTCTACAGGGGTATGGCTACACCTTC. The chain has TRBV20-1 and TRBJ1-2, with 7 bases fitting TRBD1. V was pared by 8 bases and J by 5 bases, with 5 bases of the junction left unmatched. The CDR3 length is 11 residues. From germline, CDR1 is DFQATT and CDR2 SNEGSKA (reference sequence).

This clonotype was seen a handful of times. The CDR3 DNA follows: TGTGCCAGCAGCCAACCGGGACAGGGATCAGGGGCCAACGTCCTGACTTTC. Amino acid sequence: CASSQPGQGSGANVLTF. The chain joins TRBV4-2 to TRBJ2-6; TRBD1 aligns across 9 bases. CDR1 LGHNA and CDR2 YNFKEQ come from the germline V gene. The CDR3 is made up of 17 amino acids. Trimming removed 2 bases from V and 4 bases from J; junction bases left unmatched: 6.

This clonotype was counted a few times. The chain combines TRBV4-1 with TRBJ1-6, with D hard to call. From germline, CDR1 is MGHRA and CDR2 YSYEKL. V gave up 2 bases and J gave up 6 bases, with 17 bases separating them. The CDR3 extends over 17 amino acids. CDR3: CASSQRPMGGFNSPLHF. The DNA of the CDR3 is TGCGCCAGCAGCCAAAGACCCATGGGAGGGTTTAATTCACCCCTCCACTTT.

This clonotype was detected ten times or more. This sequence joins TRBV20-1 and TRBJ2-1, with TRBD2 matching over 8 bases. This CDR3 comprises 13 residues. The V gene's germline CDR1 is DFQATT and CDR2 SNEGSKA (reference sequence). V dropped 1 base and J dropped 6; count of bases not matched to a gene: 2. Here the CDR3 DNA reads TGCAGTGCTAGAGGACTAGCGAGCAATGAGCAGTTCTTC. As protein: CSARGLASNEQFF.

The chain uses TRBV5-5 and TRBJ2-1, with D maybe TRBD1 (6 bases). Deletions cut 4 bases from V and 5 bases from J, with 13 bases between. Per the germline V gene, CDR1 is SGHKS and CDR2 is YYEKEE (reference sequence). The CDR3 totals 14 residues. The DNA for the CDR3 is TGTGCCAGCAGCATAGGACAGAATAACAATGAGCAGTTCTTC. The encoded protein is CASSIGQNNNEQFF.

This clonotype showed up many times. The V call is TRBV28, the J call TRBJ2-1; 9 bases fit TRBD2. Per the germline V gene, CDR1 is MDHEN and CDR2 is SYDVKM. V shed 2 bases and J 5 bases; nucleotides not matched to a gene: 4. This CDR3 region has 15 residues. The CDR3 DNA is TGTGCCAGCAGTTTAGGGCGGGAGGGCCACAATGAGCAGTTCTTC. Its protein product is CASSLGREGHNEQFF.

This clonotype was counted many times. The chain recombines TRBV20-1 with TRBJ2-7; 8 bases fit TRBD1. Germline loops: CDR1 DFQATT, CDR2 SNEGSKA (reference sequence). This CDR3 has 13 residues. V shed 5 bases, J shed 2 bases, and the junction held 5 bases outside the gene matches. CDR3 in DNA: TGCAGTGCTGAAGTGGGACAGGCCTACGAGCAGTACTTC. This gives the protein CSAEVGQAYEQYF.

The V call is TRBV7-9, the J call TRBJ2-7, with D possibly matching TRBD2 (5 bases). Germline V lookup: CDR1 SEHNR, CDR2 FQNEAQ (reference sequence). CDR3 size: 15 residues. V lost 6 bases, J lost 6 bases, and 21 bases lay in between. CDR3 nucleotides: TGTGCCAGCAGTTCCTCCGAGGGCTGGTTCTGCGAGCAGTACTTC. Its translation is CASSSSEGWFCEQYF.

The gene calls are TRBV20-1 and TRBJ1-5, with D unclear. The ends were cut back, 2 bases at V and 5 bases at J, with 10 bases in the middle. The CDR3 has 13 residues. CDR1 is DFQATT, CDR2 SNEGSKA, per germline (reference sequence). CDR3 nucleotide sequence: TGCAGTGCTAGAACCAGGTTGGATCAGCCCCAGCATTTT. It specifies CSARTRLDQPQHF.

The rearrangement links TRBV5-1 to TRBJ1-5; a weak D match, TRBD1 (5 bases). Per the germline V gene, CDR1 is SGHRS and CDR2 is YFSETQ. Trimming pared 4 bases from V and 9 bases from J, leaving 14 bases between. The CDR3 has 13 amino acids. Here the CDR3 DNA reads TGCGCCAGCAGCCAACTGCGGGGGTCGCCCCAGCATTTT. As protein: CASSQLRGSPQHF.